Listed below are T cell receptor beta chains from one sample, sequenced in a study of Tregs in tolerant kidney transplant recipients. Measured with immunoSEQ multiplex PCR; TCRdb has only the in-frame clones, and not every one. The sample consists of about 94,000 clones, roughly 93% of them appearing once. Source: CD4+ T cells from blood, taken before the transplant. Source of these receptors: a human donor who received a combined kidney and bone marrow transplant. Both conserved end residues are part of each CDR3. A D gene is named only where the DNA matches it firmly. The listing skips clone size in some rows; elsewhere it reads once, few, many or a size class.

D gene	V gene	clone size	J gene	CDR3 protein	CDR3 DNA
TRBD1	TRBV18	NA	TRBJ1-4	CASSLTGEHEKLFF	TGTGCCAGCTCACTAACAGGGGAGCATGAAAAACTGTTTTTT
NA	TRBV5-5	NA	TRBJ2-7	CASSLAGRVNEQYF	TGTGCCAGCAGCTTGGCGGGCAGGGTGAACGAGCAGTACTTC
TRBD1	TRBV19	NA	TRBJ1-5	CASSKGQTYYQPQHF	TGTGCCAGTAGTAAGGGACAGACTTACTATCAGCCCCAGCATTTT
NA	TRBV20-1	NA	TRBJ1-1	CSASGGVEAFF	TGCAGTGCTAGCGGGGGAGTTGAAGCTTTCTTT
NA	TRBV4-1	NA	TRBJ1-6	CASSQDGRGRYNSPLHF	TGCGCCAGCAGCCAAGATGGGAGGGGTCGCTATAATTCCCCCCTCCACTTT
TRBD2	TRBV5-4	NA	TRBJ2-3	CASRPGGNTDTQYF	TGTGCCAGCAGACCGGGGGGAAACACAGATACGCAGTATTTT
TRBD1	TRBV30	NA	TRBJ2-7	CAWNRDRSYEQYF	TGTGCCTGGAACCGGGACAGATCCTACGAGCAGTACTTC
TRBD2	TRBV9	NA	TRBJ2-1	CASSVGTSGRASSYNEQFF	TGTGCCAGCAGCGTAGGAACTAGCGGGAGGGCAAGCTCCTACAATGAGCAGTTCTTC
NA	TRBV7-3	NA	TRBJ2-1	CASSRDTYNEQFF	TGTGCCAGCAGCCGGGACACGTACAATGAGCAGTTCTTC
NA	TRBV19	once	TRBJ1-2	CASTQRGGYGYTF	TGTGCCAGTACCCAAAGGGGAGGATATGGCTACACCTTC
TRBD1	TRBV5-1	NA	TRBJ1-4	CASSWDRVGEKLFF	TGCGCCAGCAGCTGGGACAGGGTGGGCGAAAAACTGTTTTTT
NA	TRBV29-1	NA	TRBJ2-3	CSVRLTGTDTQYF	TGCAGCGTTCGACTGACAGGCACAGATACGCAGTATTTT
NA	TRBV7-9	few	TRBJ1-4	CASSILNEKLFF	TGTGCCAGCAGTATTCTTAATGAAAAACTGTTTTTT
NA	TRBV15	NA	TRBJ1-1	CATSRDTVRNTEAFF	TGTGCCACCAGCAGAGATACGGTAAGGAACACTGAAGCTTTCTTT
TRBD2	TRBV5-1	once	TRBJ2-5	CASTRTSGVGETQYF	TGCGCCAGCACCAGGACTAGCGGGGTCGGGGAGACCCAGTACTTC
TRBD1	TRBV9	NA	TRBJ1-1	CASSARQGEYTEAFF	TGTGCCAGCAGCGCCAGACAGGGGGAGTACACTGAAGCTTTCTTT
NA	TRBV28	NA	TRBJ2-1	CASVTPGLPYNGQFF	TGTGCCAGCGTCACCCCAGGGTTACCCTACAATGGGCAGTTCTTC
NA	TRBV7-2	NA	TRBJ1-6	CASSFLGGPLHF	TGTGCCAGCAGCTTCCTAGGGGGACCCCTCCACTTT
NA	TRBV23-1	NA	TRBJ2-7	CASSQNGLKAYEQYF	TGCGCCAGCAGTCAAAATGGACTGAAGGCCTACGAGCAGTACTTC
NA	TRBV13	NA	TRBJ1-2	CASSFLWAQGYGYTF	TGTGCCAGCAGCTTTTTATGGGCCCAGGGCTATGGCTACACCTTC